The 14 T cell receptor beta chains given below trace back to one sample, sequenced in a study of neurological immune-mediated disorders. Indicated time point: technical triplicate 1. TCRdb reprocessed the 5' RACE reads via MiXCR and lists one record per CDR3 protein. The sample has about 38,000 distinct CDR3 sequences, 11% seen once. The specimen was PBMCs. The receptors were gathered from a man aged 55 to 70 with HTLV-1-associated myelopathy (HAM/TSP).

This clonotype was seen many times. The chain employs TRBV4-1 and TRBJ2-7; 14 bases map to TRBD2. The trim removed 0 bases at V and 2 bases at J, leaving 12 bases unmatched. This CDR3 is 20 amino acids long. Germline CDR1 MGHRA, CDR2 YSYEKL. CDR3 DNA: TGCGCCAGCAGCCAAGATCTGGGGACTAGCGGGAGCATAACTACCTACGAGCAGTACTTC. Translating gives CASSQDLGTSGSITTYEQYF.

The chain carries TRBV5-1 and TRBJ2-3; D is unresolved. The CDR3 is made up of 14 amino acids. With 3 bases removed from V and 7 bases from J, the gap between germline ends came to 15 bases. Germline CDR1 SGHRS, CDR2 YFSETQ. CDR3 sequence reads: CASSWAVVPYTQYF. For the CDR3, the DNA is TGCGCCAGCAGCTGGGCGGTAGTCCCATATACGCAGTATTTT. Drawing the rest from reference TRBV5-1 and TRBJ2-3, the complete variable domain is KAGVTQTPRYLIKTRGQQVTLSCSPISGHRSVSWYQQTPGQGLQFLFEYFSETQRNKGNFPGRFSGRQFSNSRSEMNVSTLELGDSALYLCASSWAVVPYTQYFGPGTRLTVL.

This clonotype was observed a few times. CDR3 in DNA: TGCGCCAGCAGCCAATTCCTCCTTAACCTAGAGGGCAATGAGCAGTTCTTC. Protein: CASSQFLLNLEGNEQFF. The chain joins TRBV4-1 to TRBJ2-1, with a possible D match to TRBD2 (5 bases). V gave up 2 bases and J gave up 6 bases, with 20 bases separating them. The CDR3 has 17 amino acids. In germline, CDR1 is MGHRA, CDR2 YSYEKL.

This clonotype showed up many times. The J gene is TRBJ2-3, the V gene TRBV6-1; the D gene is possibly TRBD2 (6 bases). CDR1 and CDR2 (germline): MNHNS, SASEGT. Between the trimmed V and J ends, which lost 7 bases and 2 bases, there was a span of 16 bases. There are 15 residues in the CDR3. CDR3 in DNA: TGTGCCAGCAAGGGACTCCCCGTCTCCACAGATACGCAGTATTTT. Translation: CASKGLPVSTDTQYF.

This clonotype was counted ten times or more. The rearrangement uses TRBV28 and TRBJ1-2; D possibly corresponds to TRBD1 (5 bases). Trimming removed 7 bases from V and 2 bases from J, with 14 bases in between. The germline V gene has CDR1 MDHEN and CDR2 SYDVKM. There are 14 residues in the CDR3. DNA of the CDR3: TGTGCCAGCACCTCATCCAGGGTCAACTATGGCTACACCTTC. This sequence encodes CASTSSRVNYGYTF.

Many counts were recorded for this clonotype. This chain links TRBV5-6 with TRBJ2-5, with D perhaps matching TRBD1 (6 bases). V was cut by 3 bases and J by 2 bases, with 11 bases left in between. CDR1 is SGHDT and CDR2 is YYEEEE in the germline V gene. The CDR3 spans 14 residues. The CDR3 DNA reads TGTGCCAGCAGCTCGAGGGGGATTCAAGAGACCCAGTACTTC. This codes for CASSSRGIQETQYF.

The table lists this clonotype with many counts. V and J are TRBV6-1 and TRBJ1-3, with 10 bases that match TRBD1. Germline V gene sequence: CDR1 MNHNS, CDR2 SASEGT. V lost 3 bases, J lost 2 bases, and 4 bases stayed unmatched. The CDR3 has 16 residues. CDR3: CASSDRDRGPGNTIYF. The DNA for the CDR3 is TGTGCCAGCAGTGACCGCGACAGGGGGCCTGGAAACACCATATATTTT.

The table lists this clonotype with many counts. The chain joins TRBV5-1 to TRBJ2-5; TRBD1 agrees at 9 bases. The junction had 5 bases not matched to a gene; V was cut back by 3 bases and J by 5 bases. The germline gives CDR1 SGHRS, CDR2 YFSETQ. The CDR3 length is 14 residues. The CDR3 here is CASSSGQGGETQYF. The CDR3 DNA is TGCGCCAGCAGCTCGGGACAGGGAGGGGAGACCCAGTACTTC.

The table lists this clonotype with many counts. The gene calls are TRBV5-6 and TRBJ2-5; weak D call: TRBD1 (5 bases). Germline CDR1 reads SGHDT; CDR2 reads YYEEEE. The CDR3 has 13 residues. Between the trimmed V and J ends, which lost 1 base and 4 bases, there was a span of 8 bases. The CDR3, as DNA: TGTGCCAGCAGCTTGAAGGGGATAGAGACCCAGTACTTC. Its translation: CASSLKGIETQYF.

This clonotype was counted ten times or more. The chain links TRBV20-1 to TRBJ1-5, with D possibly matching TRBD1 (5 bases). Germline V CDR1 and CDR2: DFQATT, SNEGSKA (reference sequence). The V gene lost 3 bases and the J gene lost 0 bases, with 9 bases spanning the gap. The CDR3 has 14 amino acids. The CDR3, as DNA: TGCAGTGCTAGTCCGGGGGGTAGCAATCAGCCCCAGCATTTT. Translation gives CSASPGGSNQPQHF.

A note on this clonotype: Being one base from a much bigger clone, this may be a read error. The V gene is TRBV19, the J gene TRBJ1-1; no reliable D call. This CDR3 region has 15 residues. Trimming took off 8 bases at V and 1 base at J, with 17 bases between the two ends. CDR1 and CDR2 from the germline V gene are LNHDA and SQIVND (reference sequence). CDR3 protein: CASSSPWTPNTEAFF. As DNA, the CDR3 is TGTGCCAGTTCGTCCCCCTGGACGCCGAACACTGAAGCTTTCTTT.

Ten or more counts support this clonotype. The chain couples TRBV5-1 to TRBJ1-1; D possibly corresponds to TRBD1 (5 bases). Germline V gene sequence: CDR1 SGHRS, CDR2 YFSETQ. Trimming removed 4 bases at V and 10 bases at J, with 17 bases between. CDR3 length equals 13 residues. The CDR3 DNA is TGCGCCAGCAGCCCCCCCCGGGGGAGGGTAGCTTTCTTT. It encodes CASSPPRGRVAFF.

This clonotype was detected ten times or more. The chain has TRBV29-1 and TRBJ2-5; D ambiguous. Trimming took off 6 bases at V and 4 bases at J, with 9 bases between the two ends. Germline CDR1 reads SQVTM; CDR2 reads ANQGSEA. The CDR3 is 11 residues long. Here the CDR3 reads CSVHDLETQYF. The CDR3 region has the DNA TGCAGCGTGCACGACTTAGAGACCCAGTACTTC.

This clonotype was seen repeatedly, ten times or more. The chain combines TRBV12-3 or TRBV12-4 with TRBJ2-1, with D perhaps TRBD2 (5 bases). This CDR3 spans 11 amino acids. V shed 9 bases and J shed 9 bases, with 12 bases lying between them. In DNA form, the CDR3 reads TGTGCCAGTATTAGGGCGGGTGAGCAGTTCTTC. Translation gives CASIRAGEQFF.